A selection of T cell receptor beta chains follows, all from one sample in a study of OX40 agonist ivuxolimab in advanced cancers. This table comes from immunoSEQ multiplex PCR, and its TCRdb copy is limited to in-frame clones, with some not included. The table shows about 60,000 clones, with roughly 89% occurring only once. The starting material was CD4+ or CD8+ T cells sorted from blood, obtained in a trial of the OX40 agonist ivuxolimab. The receptor source for this set is an adult with an advanced solid tumor such as melanoma, head and neck, liver or kidney cancer. Both conserved end residues are part of each CDR3. D genes are given only for firm matches. Rows may omit the clone size; those that give it use once, few, many or a size class.

d_call: -; cdr3_length: 17; j_call: TRBJ1-3; v_call: TRBV2; clone_size: once; cdr3_nt: TGTGCCAGCACCGGGGGAGCAGGCGCTATCGTCGGAAACACCATATATTTT; cdr3_aa: CASTGGAGAIVGNTIYF
d_call: TRBD2; cdr3_length: 17; j_call: TRBJ2-7; v_call: TRBV4-3; clone_size: -; cdr3_nt: TGCGCCAGCAGCCAAGATACTCCTAGCGGGGGGACCTACGAGCAGTACTTC; cdr3_aa: CASSQDTPSGGTYEQYF
d_call: TRBD2; cdr3_length: 16; j_call: TRBJ2-2; v_call: TRBV2; clone_size: -; cdr3_nt: TGTGCCAGTGCCCAAGCGGGGGGTACGAACACCGGGGAGCTGTTTTTT; cdr3_aa: CASAQAGGTNTGELFF
d_call: -; cdr3_length: 17; j_call: TRBJ2-3; v_call: TRBV2; clone_size: once; cdr3_nt: TGTGCCAGCAACATCCCGAGGGGGGCCCCTAGCACAGATACGCAGTATTTT; cdr3_aa: CASNIPRGAPSTDTQYF
d_call: TRBD1; cdr3_length: 17; j_call: TRBJ1-4; v_call: TRBV28; clone_size: -; cdr3_nt: TGTGCCAGCAGTTTATGGGGACAGGGAAGTGAGGATGAAAAACTGTTTTTT; cdr3_aa: CASSLWGQGSEDEKLFF
d_call: -; cdr3_length: 10; j_call: TRBJ2-7; v_call: TRBV29-1; clone_size: -; cdr3_nt: TGCGCCGTCAAGGGTCACGAGCAGTACTTC; cdr3_aa: CAVKGHEQYF
d_call: -; cdr3_length: 16; j_call: TRBJ1-4; v_call: TRBV12-5; clone_size: -; cdr3_nt: TGTGCTAGTGGTTTGGTAGGGGGGGCGGCTAATGAAAAACTGTTTTTT; cdr3_aa: CASGLVGGAANEKLFF
d_call: -; cdr3_length: 12; j_call: TRBJ1-1; v_call: TRBV7-2; clone_size: -; cdr3_nt: TGTGCCAGCAGCTTAGTAGGTTCAGGAGCTTTCTTT; cdr3_aa: CASSLVGSGAFF
d_call: TRBD1; cdr3_length: 18; j_call: TRBJ2-4; v_call: TRBV19; clone_size: -; cdr3_nt: TGTGCCAGTAGCATACCGGGACAGGGTTTCTTAGCCAAAAACATTCAGTACTTC; cdr3_aa: CASSIPGQGFLAKNIQYF
d_call: TRBD1; cdr3_length: 17; j_call: TRBJ2-1; v_call: TRBV4-3; clone_size: -; cdr3_nt: TGCGCCAGCAGCCAGAGACAGGGGGTACAATCCTACAATGAGCAGTTCTTC; cdr3_aa: CASSQRQGVQSYNEQFF
d_call: -; cdr3_length: 9; j_call: TRBJ1-2; v_call: TRBV29-1; clone_size: -; cdr3_nt: TGCAGCGTTGAAGATCAGAAGACCTTC; cdr3_aa: CSVEDQKTF
d_call: -; cdr3_length: 11; j_call: TRBJ1-5; v_call: TRBV5-8; clone_size: few; cdr3_nt: TGTGCCAGCAGCTTAGGTCTGCCCCAGCATTTT; cdr3_aa: CASSLGLPQHF
d_call: TRBD2; cdr3_length: 20; j_call: TRBJ2-2; v_call: TRBV10-3; clone_size: -; cdr3_nt: TGTGCCATCAGTGAGTCTGGGACTAGCGGGAGGAGTTCGAACACCGGGGAGCTGTTTTTT; cdr3_aa: CAISESGTSGRSSNTGELFF
d_call: -; cdr3_length: 12; j_call: TRBJ2-2; v_call: TRBV28; clone_size: -; cdr3_nt: TGTGCCAGCAGTGTTCACACCGGGGAGCTGTTTTTT; cdr3_aa: CASSVHTGELFF
d_call: -; cdr3_length: 14; j_call: TRBJ1-1; v_call: TRBV5-4; clone_size: -; cdr3_nt: TGTGCCAGCAGCCTCAACCGGGACACGGAATTGACTTTCTTT; cdr3_aa: CASSLNRDTELTFF
d_call: -; cdr3_length: 14; j_call: TRBJ1-5; v_call: TRBV4-3; clone_size: -; cdr3_nt: TGCGCCAGCAGCCAAGATAGTAGAGATCAGCCCCAGCATTTT; cdr3_aa: CASSQDSRDQPQHF